This T cell receptor (beta chain) was found in a study of shared clonotypes between healthy human individuals. The CDR3 is 15 residues long. The V gene's germline CDR1 is SGHTA and CDR2 FQGNSA. The V and J ends lost 1 base and 1 base respectively, with 10 bases between them. Original data processing: Filtering differed because ImmunoSEQ produced junction-only sequences that carried no quality scores. Clones were sequenced by immunoSEQ multiplex PCR, and TCRdb holds only the in-frame ones, with some missing. That table supplies the V and J calls and clone size; D and trimming were determined from the DNA. The sample holds about 2.4 million clones; approximately 94% are singletons and the top ten take around 0.37%. With respect to this clone: Antigen: not known.

Study-wide findings and caveats: Memory subsets generally showed lower estimated richness than naive subsets. In this cohort, only blood was sampled, and tissue repertoires likely differ.

The TCR comes from a young man in good health. Some clones in this sample may be carry-over from other donors' samples. Sample: naive CD4+ T cells from PBMCs. As for subset: CD45RA+ positively selected. The V gene is TRBV7-2, the J gene TRBJ2-5; D is undetermined. CDR3 region: CASSLVVAAQETQYF. In nucleotides, the CDR3 is TGTGCCAGCAGCTTAGTTGTGGCAGCCCAAGAGACCCAGTACTTC.